One sample yielded the 30 T cell receptor beta chains listed below, sequenced in a study of T-cell reconstitution after alpha-beta-depleted transplantation in children. Construction of the TCRbeta library involved unique molecular identifiers. In TCRdb, the PCR reads were re-called with MiXCR into one record per CDR3 protein. Of approximately 200,000 distinct CDR3 sequences in the sample, about 14% were seen once. The sample in question was PBMCs from the stem cell graft donor, obtained from the stem cell graft. The source is a human donor who donated a stem cell graft to a child with acute lymphoblastic leukemia.

CDR3 residues: CASKLAGDEDTQYF. As DNA, the CDR3 is TGTGCCTCGAAGCTAGCGGGAGATGAAGATACGCAGTATTTT. The J gene is TRBJ2-3, the V gene TRBV3-1; 10 bases align to TRBD2. Looked up from germline, CDR1 is LGHDT and CDR2 is YNNKEL (reference sequence). The CDR3 spans 14 residues. J was trimmed by 5 bases and V by 11 bases; bases with no gene match: 10.

This clonotype was counted at least ten times. The V and J genes are TRBV4-1 and TRBJ2-2; 9 bases fit TRBD2. Germline trimming cut 7 bases from V and 4 bases from J; bases unmatched to any gene: 13. CDR3 size: 17 residues. Germline V gene data show CDR1 as MGHRA and CDR2 as YSYEKL. In nucleotides, the CDR3 is TGCGCCAGCAACCCATTGGTAGCGGGAGCGGGCACCGGGGAGCTGTTTTTT. Translating it yields CASNPLVAGAGTGELFF.

This clonotype came up many times. The V call is TRBV28, the J call TRBJ2-7; TRBD2 aligns across 14 bases. Looked up from germline, CDR1 is MDHEN and CDR2 is SYDVKM. The CDR3 runs to 16 residues. V was clipped by 5 bases and J by 3 bases; unmatched bases: 6. The CDR3 sequence: CASSLRTSGRNYEQYF. CDR3 sequence (DNA): TGTGCCAGCAGTCTTCGGACTAGCGGGAGGAACTACGAGCAGTACTTC.

The chain has TRBV5-1 and TRBJ1-4; TRBD1 is a possible D gene (5 bases). The length of the CDR3 is 16 residues. CDR1 and CDR2 from the germline V gene are SGHRS and YFSETQ. V was clipped by 4 bases and J by 3 bases, with 16 bases between them. CDR3 DNA sequence: TGCGCCAGCAGCCGGGGCGGTGGGGGTGCTAATGAAAAACTGTTTTTT. Its translation is CASSRGGGGANEKLFF.

V and J are TRBV18 and TRBJ1-5; D remains ambiguous. CDR3 length equals 16 residues. The germline V gene has CDR1 KGHSH and CDR2 LQKENI. V was cut by 3 bases and J by 0 bases, with 12 bases left in between. The CDR3 sequence is CASSPAKQISNQPQHF. The CDR3, as DNA: TGTGCCAGCTCACCTGCAAAACAGATTAGCAATCAGCCCCAGCATTTT.

Ten or more counts support this clonotype. The chain employs TRBV5-1 and TRBJ2-5, with D maybe TRBD1 (5 bases). This CDR3 is 13 amino acids long. Trimming left V 4 bases short and J 4 bases short, with 11 bases between. CDR1 and CDR2 from the germline V gene are SGHRS and YFSETQ. CDR3 sequence: CASSLRARETQYF. The CDR3, as DNA: TGCGCCAGCAGCCTCAGGGCCCGAGAGACCCAGTACTTC. Full variable domain (outside the CDR3, taken from reference TRBV5-1 and TRBJ2-5): KAGVTQTPRYLIKTRGQQVTLSCSPISGHRSVSWYQQTPGQGLQFLFEYFSETQRNKGNFPGRFSGRQFSNSRSEMNVSTLELGDSALYLCASSLRARETQYFGPGTRLLVL.

Many counts were recorded for this clonotype. The chain joins TRBV20-1 to TRBJ2-7; TRBD1 agrees at 7 bases. The ends lost 3 bases at V and 5 bases at J; junction bases unmatched: 7. CDR3 length: 13 residues. In germline, CDR1 is DFQATT, CDR2 SNEGSKA (reference sequence). The CDR3 DNA sequence: TGCAGTGCTAGGGACCCGACAGGGAACGAGCAGTACTTC. It translates to CSARDPTGNEQYF.

This clonotype occurred many times. This chain links TRBV7-2 with TRBJ2-7, with 12 bases aligning to TRBD1. J lost 7 bases, V lost 4 bases, and 8 bases had no gene match. CDR1 and CDR2 (germline): SGHTA, FQGNSA. This CDR3 has 15 residues. The CDR3 coding sequence is TGTGCCAGCAGCTCCTGGGACAGGGGGCTGTGGGAGCAGTACTTC. Amino acids: CASSSWDRGLWEQYF.

This clonotype was seen ten or more times. The chain couples TRBV6-2 or TRBV6-3 to TRBJ2-1; perhaps TRBD1 as D (6 bases). V was cut by 8 bases and J by 5 bases, with 7 bases left in between. This CDR3 has 11 amino acids. In germline, CDR1 is MNHEY, CDR2 SVGEGT. The CDR3 region has the DNA TGTGCCAGCTCAGGGGACAATGAGCAGTTCTTC. Encoded protein: CASSGDNEQFF.

In its sample, this clonotype was seen many times. The V call is TRBV5-1, the J call TRBJ2-7, with a possible D match to TRBD1 (6 bases). The V and J ends lost 4 bases and 2 bases respectively, with 13 bases between them. The CDR3 spans 14 residues. Germline values: CDR1 SGHRS, CDR2 YFSETQ. This CDR3 is CASSRIQGTYEQYF. CDR3 in DNA: TGCGCCAGCAGCCGTATACAGGGAACCTACGAGCAGTACTTC.

In this sample, this clonotype turned up a few times. The V and J genes are TRBV6-1 and TRBJ1-4; TRBD1 matches 10 bases. V trimming: 6 bases; J trimming: 6 bases; junction bases outside the gene matches: 4. Looked up from germline, CDR1 is MNHNS and CDR2 is SASEGT. The CDR3 has 14 residues. CDR3 residues: CASRTGQGHEKLFF. The CDR3, as DNA: TGTGCCAGCAGAACGGGACAGGGGCATGAAAAACTGTTTTTT.

This clonotype was recorded many times. The rearrangement links TRBV14 to TRBJ2-1, with D perhaps matching TRBD2 (5 bases). V lost 0 bases to trimming and J lost 13 bases, with 19 bases between them. CDR1 is SGHDN and CDR2 is FVKESK in the germline V gene. This CDR3 contains 15 residues. As DNA, the CDR3 is TGTGCCAGCAGCCAAGATACCCGCCCCCTTGGACTTCAGTTCTTC. This encodes CASSQDTRPLGLQFF.

This clonotype was recorded at least ten times. The chain uses TRBV29-1 and TRBJ2-3; D perhaps matches TRBD2 (6 bases). Per the germline V gene, CDR1 is SQVTM and CDR2 is ANQGSEA. Trimming removed 4 bases at V and 3 bases at J, with 14 bases between. This CDR3 contains 14 residues. CDR3 sequence: CSVGRGSETDTQYF. The CDR3 nucleotides are TGCAGCGTTGGGAGGGGAAGTGAGACAGATACGCAGTATTTT.

This clonotype has a handful of counts. The chain couples TRBV5-4 to TRBJ1-2, with D maybe TRBD1 (6 bases). Germline values: CDR1 SGHNT, CDR2 YYREEE (reference sequence). Trimming took 3 bases from V and 4 from J, leaving 10 bases between them. The CDR3 is 13 residues long. Here the CDR3 reads CASSSGQLYGYTF. The CDR3 DNA follows: TGTGCCAGCAGCTCCGGACAGCTCTATGGCTACACCTTC.

This clonotype was counted between two and nine times. This chain joins TRBV29-1 and TRBJ2-7, with unresolved D. This CDR3 is 10 amino acids long. Looked up from germline, CDR1 is SQVTM and CDR2 is ANQGSEA. Trimming cost V 4 bases and J 7 bases, with 8 bases left between them. The CDR3 loop is CSVGSREQYF. The CDR3 DNA follows: TGCAGCGTTGGGTCGAGGGAGCAGTACTTC.

Remarks on this clonotype: Given a much more abundant clone one base away, this may be a read error. CDR3 nucleotide sequence: TGTGCCAGCAGCGAGACTTCGAACACCGGGGAGCTGTTTTTT. Translating gives CASSETSNTGELFF. V usage is TRBV2 and J usage is TRBJ2-2; no reliable D call. The ends were cut back, 6 bases at V and 0 bases at J, with 8 bases in the middle. This CDR3 contains 14 residues. The germline CDR1 and CDR2 sequences are SNHLY and FYNNEI.

In its sample, this clonotype was seen many times. V gene TRBV28 combines with J gene TRBJ2-2; no clear D. The CDR3 spans 14 residues. Trimming left V 4 bases short and J 6 bases short, with 12 bases between. Germline V gene sequence: CDR1 MDHEN, CDR2 SYDVKM. The CDR3 is CASSSLSISGELFF. CDR3 nucleotide sequence: TGTGCCAGCAGTTCCCTTTCCATTTCCGGGGAGCTGTTTTTT.

The V call is TRBV30, the J call TRBJ2-3; 8 nucleotides align to TRBD1. The germline CDR1 and CDR2 sequences are GTSNPN and SVGIG (reference sequence). V shed 0 bases and J 6 bases; nucleotides not matched to a gene: 11. The CDR3 is 16 amino acids. DNA of the CDR3: TGTGCCTGGAGTGTGTGGGGGACAGGCCTCCCCGATACGCAGTATTTT. Its translation: CAWSVWGTGLPDTQYF.

This clonotype was counted at least ten times. The chain combines TRBV7-2 with TRBJ2-2; TRBD1 matches at 9 bases. The V and J ends lost 4 bases and 4 bases, in that order; junction bases with no gene match: 4. The CDR3 is made up of 15 amino acids. The germline CDR1 and CDR2 sequences are SGHTA and FQGNSA. CDR3 nucleotide sequence: TGTGCCAGCAGCTACAGGGGGCGGGCCACCGGGGAGCTGTTTTTT. This translates into CASSYRGRATGELFF.

This clonotype occurred many times. This chain uses TRBV29-1 with TRBJ2-3; 10 nucleotides line up with TRBD1. The CDR3 spans 14 residues. Trimming cost V 6 bases and J 5 bases; bases outside gene matches: 8. CDR1 SQVTM and CDR2 ANQGSEA come from the germline V gene. The chain's CDR3 is CSVGQGTTGDTQYF. CDR3 coding DNA: TGCAGCGTGGGACAGGGGACGACGGGAGATACGCAGTATTTT.

Ten or more counts support this clonotype. The chain joins TRBV7-2 to TRBJ2-7; D unclear. The CDR3 is 14 residues long. Trimming stripped 3 bases from V and 3 bases from J, with 12 bases between. Germline V gene sequence: CDR1 SGHTA, CDR2 FQGNSA. The chain's CDR3 is CASSLSQSLYEQYF. The CDR3 nucleotides read TGTGCCAGCAGCTTGTCGCAGAGCCTCTACGAGCAGTACTTC.

The table lists this clonotype with many counts. The chain employs TRBV25-1 and TRBJ1-1; D unclear. The V gene lost 4 bases and the J gene lost 10 bases, with 13 bases spanning the gap. The CDR3 length is 12 residues. The germline gives CDR1 MGHDK, CDR2 SYGVNS. The CDR3, as DNA: TGTGCCAGCAGTGTACTCGACGGGGTAGCTTTCTTT. It encodes CASSVLDGVAFF.

Ten or more counts support this clonotype. CDR3 nucleotides: TGTGCCAGCAATGGACAGGGATACACTGAAGCTTTCTTT. Translating gives CASNGQGYTEAFF. The J gene is TRBJ1-1, the V gene TRBV28, with 8 bases aligning to TRBD1. There are 13 residues in the CDR3. Germline lookup yields CDR1 MDHEN and CDR2 SYDVKM. V was pared by 7 bases and J by 3 bases, with 4 bases of the junction left unmatched.

This clonotype has at least ten counts. This chain joins TRBV27 and TRBJ1-1; possible D gene TRBD1, 5 bases. This CDR3 contains 14 residues. V was pared by 5 bases and J by 1 base, with 11 bases between. Per the germline V gene, CDR1 is MNHEY and CDR2 is SMNVEV (reference sequence). CDR3 region: CASSTQDKNTEAFF. The CDR3 nucleotides are TGTGCCAGCAGTACGCAGGACAAGAACACTGAAGCTTTCTTT.

This clonotype was observed at least ten times. The chain uses TRBV5-1 and TRBJ2-1; weak D call: TRBD2 (6 bases). The CDR3 length is 12 residues. Per the germline V gene, CDR1 is SGHRS and CDR2 is YFSETQ. Between the trimmed V and J ends, which lost 6 bases and 10 bases, there was a span of 14 bases. CDR3 loop: CASTGVASEQFF. CDR3 nucleotide sequence: TGCGCCAGCACGGGGGTGGCATCCGAGCAGTTCTTC.

The chain links TRBV11-2 to TRBJ1-1; tentatively, D is TRBD1 (5 bases). V was cut by 1 base and J by 1 base, with 10 bases left in between. Germline V CDR1 and CDR2: SGHAT, FQNNGV. The CDR3 is 15 amino acids. The CDR3 sequence is CASSLVRGPNTEAFF. CDR3 nucleotide sequence: TGTGCCAGCAGCTTAGTTCGGGGACCGAACACTGAAGCTTTCTTT.

This clonotype occurred many times. V gene TRBV20-1 combines with J gene TRBJ2-7; TRBD1 matches at 8 bases. This CDR3 region has 16 residues. CDR1 and CDR2 (germline): DFQATT, SNEGSKA (reference sequence). V trimming: 0 bases; J trimming: 3 bases; junction bases outside the gene matches: 10. CDR3 in DNA: TGCAGTGCTAGAGATGCCTTGACAGGGGAATTCTACGAGCAGTACTTC. This codes for CSARDALTGEFYEQYF.

This clonotype came up many times. The J gene is TRBJ1-1, the V gene TRBV5-1; 7 positions agree with TRBD1. The CDR3 consists of 15 residues. V was clipped by 4 bases and J by 0 bases; unmatched bases: 6. Germline assignment: CDR1 SGHRS and CDR2 YFSETQ. DNA of the CDR3: TGCGCCAGCAGCGAGGACAGGCCCTTGAACACTGAAGCTTTCTTT. It codes for CASSEDRPLNTEAFF.

This clonotype showed up many times. This chain joins TRBV10-1 and TRBJ2-2; TRBD1 aligns across 8 bases. Trimming took 8 bases from V and 3 from J; bases not matched to a gene: 5. The germline CDR1 and CDR2 sequences are WNHNN and SYGVQD (reference sequence). CDR3 length equals 14 residues. The CDR3 region is CASGVQGDTGELFF. The CDR3 coding sequence is TGCGCCAGCGGAGTACAGGGGGACACCGGGGAGCTGTTTTTT.

The table lists this clonotype with many counts. This chain connects TRBV12-3 or TRBV12-4 to TRBJ2-5; D perhaps matches TRBD1 (7 bases). The CDR3 loop spans 16 amino acids. The ends were cut back, 5 bases at V and 2 bases at J, with 18 bases in the middle. CDR3 sequence: CASSQNRGGGQETQYF. As DNA, the CDR3 is TGTGCCAGCAGTCAGAACAGGGGAGGTGGTCAAGAGACCCAGTACTTC.